The 23 T cell receptor beta chains presented below share a single source sample, sequenced in a study of T cell responses to AZD1222 COVID-19 vaccine. The method was immunoSEQ multiplex PCR; TCRdb's version includes in-frame clones alone and lacks a portion of them. The sample has some 140,000 clones, 75% to 95% seen once. The sample here was peripheral blood, taken 28 days after the second AZD1222 dose. The receptors were sampled from an adult who received the AZD1222 COVID-19 vaccine.

The J gene is TRBJ1-1, the V gene TRBV27; D perhaps matches TRBD1 (6 bases). Germline V lookup: CDR1 MNHEY, CDR2 SMNVEV (reference sequence). The CDR3 is 14 amino acids. V was cut by 4 bases and J by 4 bases, with 13 bases left in between. The CDR3: CASSSNRVFTEAFF. DNA of the CDR3: TGTGCCAGCAGTTCGAACAGGGTCTTCACTGAAGCTTTCTTT.

This clone was found once. The chain has TRBV15 and TRBJ1-3, with 7 bases identical to TRBD1. CDR1 LNHNV and CDR2 YYDKDF come from the germline V gene (reference sequence). The length of the CDR3 is 16 residues. The V segment lost 6 bases and the J segment 0 bases; nucleotides outside the gene matches: 8. CDR3: CATSLQGTFSGNTIYF. The CDR3 coding sequence is TGTGCCACCAGTCTACAGGGGACCTTCTCTGGAAACACCATATATTTT.

This chain uses TRBV18 with TRBJ1-5; 7 bases agree with TRBD1. The V gene end was trimmed by 0 bases and the J gene end by 9 bases; junction bases not matched to a gene: 5. Germline CDR1 and CDR2: KGHSH and LQKENI. CDR3 length: 14 residues. The CDR3 sequence is CASSPPGGGGPQHF. The CDR3 DNA reads TGTGCCAGCTCACCACCGGGAGGGGGCGGGCCCCAGCATTTT. The full variable domain, in which reference TRBV18 and TRBJ1-5 provide the parts outside the CDR3, is NAGVMQNPRHLVRRRGQEARLRCSPMKGHSHVYWYRQLPEEGLKFMVYLQKENIIDESGMPKERFSAEFPKEGPSILRIQQVVRGDSAAYFCASSPPGGGGPQHFGDGTRLSIL.

This sequence joins TRBV27 and TRBJ2-1, with 7 positions matching TRBD2. This CDR3 has 14 amino acids. V gave up 6 bases and J gave up 0 bases; unmatched junction bases: 2. Looked up from germline, CDR1 is MNHEY and CDR2 is SMNVEV (reference sequence). As DNA, the CDR3 is TGTGCCAGCAGAACTAGCGTCTCCTACAATGAGCAGTTCTTC. It specifies CASRTSVSYNEQFF.

V usage is TRBV7-3 and J usage is TRBJ1-2, with TRBD1 as a possible D gene (6 bases). Trimming took 2 bases from V and 7 from J, leaving 14 bases between them. The germline gives CDR1 SGHTA, CDR2 FQGTGA. The CDR3 contains 14 residues. The CDR3 loop reads CASSLGQPGSGYTF. CDR3 DNA: TGTGCCAGCAGCTTAGGACAGCCAGGGAGTGGCTACACCTTC. Full variable domain (missing parts from reference TRBV7-3 and TRBJ1-2): GAGVSQTPSNKVTEKGKYVELRCDPISGHTALYWYRQSLGQGPEFLIYFQGTGAADDSGLPNDRFFAVRPEGSVSTLKIQRTERGDSAVYLCASSLGQPGSGYTFGSGTRLTVV.

This clone occurred once. The rearrangement uses TRBV2 and TRBJ1-5; possibly TRBD1 for D (6 bases). The V end was cut by 2 bases, the J end by 11 bases, with 19 bases between. The germline V gene encodes CDR1 SNHLY and CDR2 FYNNEI. The CDR3 spans 15 residues. This CDR3 is CASSEQGQGGGTQHF. The CDR3 region has the DNA TGTGCCAGCAGTGAACAGGGGCAGGGTGGAGGGACCCAGCATTTT.

The V and J genes are TRBV5-6 and TRBJ2-7; 7 nucleotides line up with TRBD1. The length of the CDR3 is 15 residues. Trimming took 4 bases from V and 2 from J; bases not matched to a gene: 9. Germline V lookup: CDR1 SGHDT, CDR2 YYEEEE. CDR3 protein: CASSPSGTDPYEQYV. The CDR3 DNA sequence: TGTGCCAGCAGCCCTTCAGGGACAGACCCCTACGAGCAGTACGTC.

In DNA form, the CDR3 reads TGTGCCACCAGCAGGGGGCAGGGGGTCTCTGGAAACACCATATATTTT. Amino acids: CATSRGQGVSGNTIYF. The chain joins TRBV15 to TRBJ1-3, with 7 bases fitting TRBD1. The trim removed 3 bases at V and 0 bases at J, leaving 5 bases unmatched. CDR3 length equals 16 residues. CDR1 is LNHNV, CDR2 YYDKDF, per germline (reference sequence).

V usage is TRBV24-1 and J usage is TRBJ1-6; possibly TRBD1 for D (5 bases). Germline V gene lookup returns CDR1 KGHDR and CDR2 SFDVKD. The CDR3 runs to 12 residues. Between the trimmed V and J ends, which lost 3 bases and 10 bases, there was a span of 6 bases. The CDR3 sequence is CATSDGTSPLHF. CDR3 sequence (DNA): TGTGCCACCAGTGATGGGACGTCACCCCTCCACTTT.

The chain combines TRBV30 with TRBJ2-2; D gene ambiguous. V dropped 0 bases and J dropped 6 bases, with 5 bases sitting between them. The CDR3 is 12 amino acids. The germline V gene encodes CDR1 GTSNPN and CDR2 SVGIG (reference sequence). The CDR3 DNA follows: TGTGCCTGGAGTGTATTACCCGGGGAGCTGTTTTTT. Its protein is CAWSVLPGELFF.

The gene calls are TRBV7-3 and TRBJ2-3; perhaps TRBD1 as D (6 bases). Germline V gene lookup returns CDR1 SGHTA and CDR2 FQGTGA. V lost 0 bases, J lost 4 bases, and 20 bases lay in between. This CDR3 is 18 amino acids long. CDR3 bases: TGTGCCAGCAGCTTAACGGCCAGGGGAATTGGACGCCCAGATACGCAGTATTTT. It specifies CASSLTARGIGRPDTQYF.

V is TRBV18 and J is TRBJ2-3; no clear D. CDR1 and CDR2 (germline): KGHSH, LQKENI. V lost 3 bases to trimming and J lost 0 bases, with 10 bases between them. The CDR3 runs 15 residues. The CDR3 here is CASSPQPQSTDTQYF. DNA of the CDR3: TGTGCCAGCTCACCGCAACCACAAAGCACAGATACGCAGTATTTT.

The rearrangement uses TRBV23-1 and TRBJ1-3; D is uncertain. TRBV23-1 is noted as an ORF with a role that remains uncertain. V was clipped by 2 bases and J by 0 bases, with 5 bases between them. CDR3 length: 14 amino acids. CDR3 sequence: CASSQGLSGNTIYF. The CDR3 DNA is TGCGCCAGCAGTCAAGGCCTCTCTGGAAACACCATATATTTT.

The CDR3 region is CASSTSGTVNTEAFF. In DNA form, the CDR3 reads TGTGCCAGCAGCACATCTGGGACAGTGAACACTGAAGCTTTCTTT. V usage is TRBV7-9 and J usage is TRBJ1-1, with 7 bases fitting TRBD1. The CDR3 extends over 15 amino acids. Germline V gives CDR1 SEHNR, CDR2 FQNEAQ (reference sequence). V was pared by 5 bases and J by 0 bases, with 6 bases of the junction left unmatched.

The chain couples TRBV5-1 to TRBJ2-7, with 12 nucleotides matching TRBD1. Germline CDR1 is SGHRS and CDR2 is YFSETQ. The CDR3 runs to 15 residues. V gave up 2 bases and J gave up 6 bases; unmatched junction bases: 6. The CDR3 nucleotides read TGCGCCAGCAGCTTCACGGGACAGGGGGCAGGCGAGCAGTACTTC. Its translation: CASSFTGQGAGEQYF. The entire variable domain, with the rest obtained from reference TRBV5-1 and TRBJ2-7, is as follows: KAGVTQTPRYLIKTRGQQVTLSCSPISGHRSVSWYQQTPGQGLQFLFEYFSETQRNKGNFPGRFSGRQFSNSRSEMNVSTLELGDSALYLCASSFTGQGAGEQYFGPGTRLTVT.

The chain carries TRBV19 and TRBJ1-1; no clear D gene. Germline CDR1 is LNHDA and CDR2 is SQIVND (reference sequence). The V end was cut by 4 bases, the J end by 1 base, with 10 bases between. The CDR3 totals 14 residues. CDR3 residues: CASSTGFGNTEAFF. In DNA, the CDR3 is TGTGCCAGTAGTACGGGGTTTGGGAACACTGAAGCTTTCTTT.

The chain couples TRBV7-9 to TRBJ1-1; D unclear. Germline CDR1 and CDR2: SEHNR and FQNEAQ (reference sequence). This CDR3 comprises 14 residues. V lost 0 bases and J 5 bases, leaving 10 bases between the germline ends. The CDR3 loop is CASSLANSFTEAFF. The CDR3 DNA reads TGTGCCAGCAGCTTAGCAAACAGTTTTACTGAAGCTTTCTTT.

This sequence joins TRBV7-6 and TRBJ2-5; D is ambiguous. Trimming took 3 bases from V and 1 from J, leaving 0 bases between them. Looked up from germline, CDR1 is SGHVS and CDR2 is FNYEAQ. The CDR3 extends over 11 amino acids. CDR3: CASSFQETQYF. In DNA, the CDR3 is TGTGCCAGCAGCTTCCAAGAGACCCAGTACTTC.

J is TRBJ1-2 and V is TRBV7-9; TRBD1 matches at 7 bases. Germline lookup yields CDR1 SEHNR and CDR2 FQNEAQ (reference sequence). The CDR3 has 13 amino acids. V dropped 7 bases and J dropped 6; count of bases not matched to a gene: 8. This CDR3 reads CASNVRGVDGYTF. CDR3 bases: TGTGCCAGCAACGTCAGGGGGGTTGATGGCTACACCTTC.

The DNA for the CDR3 is TGTGCCACCTCACGTACGACATTGCAAGAGACCCAGTACTTC. Amino acid sequence: CATSRTTLQETQYF. The chain couples TRBV19 to TRBJ2-5; D is undetermined. V was cut by 10 bases and J by 2 bases, with 17 bases left in between. There are 14 residues in the CDR3. CDR1 is LNHDA and CDR2 is SQIVND in the germline V gene (reference sequence).

This chain uses TRBV6-1 with TRBJ1-4; maybe TRBD1 (5 bases). Germline V gene lookup returns CDR1 MNHNS and CDR2 SASEGT. The CDR3 has 15 amino acids. V lost 1 base and J lost 5, with 11 bases in between. The CDR3 loop reads CASSEVGGANEKLFF. In DNA form, the CDR3 reads TGTGCCAGCAGTGAAGTGGGAGGGGCCAATGAAAAACTGTTTTTT.

This chain links TRBV2 with TRBJ2-2, with a weak D call TRBD2 (5 bases). Germline-derived CDR1 and CDR2 are SNHLY and FYNNEI. Trimming cost V 5 bases and J 5 bases, with 9 bases left between them. The CDR3 covers 13 residues. The CDR3 DNA sequence: TGTGCCAGCAGTTCCACGGGGACCGGGGAGCTGTTTTTT. Amino acid sequence: CASSSTGTGELFF.

The chain has TRBV19 and TRBJ2-3, with D possibly TRBD2 on 6 matching bases. The CDR3 has 14 residues. Germline loops: CDR1 LNHDA, CDR2 SQIVND (reference sequence). V lost 7 bases, J lost 2 bases, and 13 bases lay in between. The CDR3 sequence is CASTRDFYTDTQYF. CDR3 coding DNA: TGTGCCAGTACGAGGGACTTTTACACAGATACGCAGTATTTT.